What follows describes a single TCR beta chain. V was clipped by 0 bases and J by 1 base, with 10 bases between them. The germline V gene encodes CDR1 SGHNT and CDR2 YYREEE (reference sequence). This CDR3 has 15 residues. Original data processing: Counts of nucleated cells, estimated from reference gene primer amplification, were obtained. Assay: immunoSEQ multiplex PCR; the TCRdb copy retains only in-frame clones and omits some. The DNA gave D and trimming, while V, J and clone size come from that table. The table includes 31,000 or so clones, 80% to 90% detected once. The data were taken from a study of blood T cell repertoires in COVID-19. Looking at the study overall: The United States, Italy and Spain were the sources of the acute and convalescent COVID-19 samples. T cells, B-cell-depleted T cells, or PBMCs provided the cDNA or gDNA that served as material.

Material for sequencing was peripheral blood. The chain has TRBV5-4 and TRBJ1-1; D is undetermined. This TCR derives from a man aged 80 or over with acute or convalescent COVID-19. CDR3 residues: CASSLEGLRNTEAFF. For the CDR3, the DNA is TGTGCCAGCAGCTTGGAAGGACTTAGGAACACTGAAGCTTTCTTT.